This T cell receptor beta chain was profiled in a study of cytomegalovirus exposure and HLA in healthy donors. General study results and limits: In a later analysis, TCR beta V- and J-gene trimming was associated with a missense DCLRE1C variant.

On this clone itself: Antigen unknown.

CDR1 is MDHEN and CDR2 is SYDVKM in the germline V gene. The CDR3 is 15 amino acids. The J segment lost 4 bases and the V segment lost 1 base, leaving 5 bases of the junction unmatched. The PCR contained 60 Vbeta and 13 Jbeta primers. Profiling relied on immunoSEQ multiplex PCR, and the TCRdb table lists in-frame clones only, not all of them. Found here are fewer than 200,000 clones, roughly an eighth of them singletons; the top ten hold 7.8%. Sample: PBMCs. The TCR originated in a man in his forties or fifties in good health and CMV-seropositive. This chain joins TRBV28 and TRBJ2-3; 7 nucleotides align to TRBD1. As DNA, the CDR3 is TGTGCCAGCAGTTTATTGTCAGGGGGTCCAGATACGCAGTATTTT. This translates into CASSLLSGGPDTQYF.